This entry lists 31 T cell receptor beta chains sequenced from one sample in a study of T cells in tumors after PD-1 blockade. Clones were sequenced by immunoSEQ multiplex PCR, and TCRdb holds only the in-frame ones, with some missing. The sample has about 59,000 clones, over 75% seen once. The sample in question was PBMCs, obtained before anti-PD-1 treatment. The receptors were sampled from a human donor with basal cell carcinoma.

The chain joins TRBV4-2 to TRBJ1-5, with D hard to call. Trimming removed 3 bases from V and 2 bases from J, with 14 bases in between. The CDR3 length is 16 residues. From germline, CDR1 is LGHNA and CDR2 YNFKEQ. The chain's CDR3 is CASSQTALGGNQPQHF. Written as DNA, the CDR3 is TGTGCCAGCAGCCAGACGGCCTTGGGCGGCAATCAGCCCCAGCATTTT.

The chain uses TRBV6-5 and TRBJ1-1, with TRBD1 identical over 7 bases. The V gene's germline CDR1 is MNHEY and CDR2 SVGAGI. CDR3 length: 14 residues. V was clipped by 6 bases and J by 11 bases; unmatched bases: 15. The CDR3 region is CASSLTGDAVEAFF. The CDR3 region has the DNA TGTGCCAGCAGCCTCACAGGGGATGCGGTTGAGGCTTTCTTT.

The CDR3 sequence: CASSGRDRYEQYF. The CDR3 region has the DNA TGTGCCAGCAGCGGCCGGGACAGGTACGAGCAGTACTTC. This chain connects TRBV5-6 to TRBJ2-7; 8 bases are shared with TRBD1. The CDR3 is 13 residues long. Germline trimming cut 4 bases from V and 4 bases from J; bases unmatched to any gene: 4. Germline V gene lookup returns CDR1 SGHDT and CDR2 YYEEEE. Using reference TRBV5-6 and TRBJ2-7 for the parts outside the CDR3, the full variable domain is DAGVTQSPTHLIKTRGQQVTLRCSPKSGHDTVSWYQQALGQGPQFIFQYYEEEERQRGNFPDRFSGHQFPNYSSELNVNALLLGDSALYLCASSGRDRYEQYFGPGTRLTVT.

The chain uses TRBV7-8 and TRBJ1-1; no reliable D call. Germline assignment: CDR1 SGHVS and CDR2 FQNEAQ. Trimming took off 5 bases at V and 0 bases at J, with 13 bases between the two ends. The CDR3 consists of 15 residues. The CDR3 region is CASSPGRPMNTEAFF. The CDR3 DNA reads TGTGCCAGCAGCCCCGGTCGGCCCATGAACACTGAAGCTTTCTTT.

The rearrangement uses TRBV2 and TRBJ2-1, with 9 bases fitting TRBD2. Germline V lookup: CDR1 SNHLY, CDR2 FYNNEI. V shed 2 bases and J 1 base; nucleotides not matched to a gene: 6. This CDR3 has 17 amino acids. CDR3 sequence (DNA): TGTGCCAGCAGTGAATGGCGGGCGGGGGGGTCCTACAATGAGCAGTTCTTC. It yields the protein CASSEWRAGGSYNEQFF.

The chain carries TRBV6-1 and TRBJ1-1; D gene ambiguous. The germline CDR1 and CDR2 sequences are MNHNS and SASEGT. CDR3 length: 13 residues. Trimming stripped 2 bases from V and 10 bases from J, with 14 bases between. The CDR3 protein is CASSETGGVGAFF. The DNA for the CDR3 is TGTGCCAGCAGTGAAACGGGCGGAGTTGGAGCTTTCTTT.

V is TRBV23-1 and J is TRBJ2-5; 8 nucleotides line up with TRBD2. TRBV23-1 carries the ORF label, with uncertain function. V gave up 3 bases and J gave up 5 bases; unmatched junction bases: 20. CDR3 length: 19 residues. This CDR3 reads CASSQTQGGGWTKIETQYF. CDR3 DNA sequence: TGCGCCAGCAGTCAGACCCAAGGCGGGGGGTGGACTAAGATCGAGACCCAGTACTTC.

This clone was observed a handful of times. This chain links TRBV19 with TRBJ1-1; TRBD1 aligns across 9 bases. Germline CDR1 is LNHDA and CDR2 is SQIVND (reference sequence). V dropped 2 bases and J dropped 3; count of bases not matched to a gene: 7. The CDR3 runs to 16 residues. The CDR3 spells CASSILGQGGYTEAFF. The DNA for the CDR3 is TGTGCCAGTAGTATATTGGGACAGGGTGGTTACACTGAAGCTTTCTTT. Together with reference TRBV19 and TRBJ1-1, the CDR3 gives the full variable domain: DGGITQSPKYLFRKEGQNVTLSCEQNLNHDAMYWYRQDPGQGLRLIYYSQIVNDFQKGDIAEGYSVSREKKESFPLTVTSAQKNPTAFYLCASSILGQGGYTEAFFGQGTRLTVV.

This clone was found once. The V gene is TRBV7-8, the J gene TRBJ1-2; D perhaps matches TRBD1 (6 bases). This CDR3 contains 15 residues. From germline, CDR1 is SGHVS and CDR2 FQNEAQ. V was cut by 5 bases and J by 4 bases, with 17 bases left in between. CDR3 amino acids: CASSGQQGVGYGYTF. CDR3 nucleotides: TGTGCCAGCAGCGGACAACAGGGCGTCGGCTATGGCTACACCTTC.

The rearrangement links TRBV5-5 to TRBJ2-7; TRBD2 aligns across 7 bases. V lost 0 bases, J lost 1 base, and 1 base stayed unmatched. The CDR3 covers 14 residues. Germline lookup yields CDR1 SGHKS and CDR2 YYEKEE (reference sequence). CDR3 region: CASSLAAGSYEQYF. CDR3 in DNA: TGTGCCAGCAGCTTGGCAGCGGGATCCTACGAGCAGTACTTC.

The chain has TRBV29-1 and TRBJ1-1; the D is unclear. This CDR3 has 11 residues. Germline values: CDR1 SQVTM, CDR2 ANQGSEA. Trimming took 1 base from V and 4 from J, leaving 4 bases between them. The CDR3 region is CSVEGSTEAFF. The CDR3 bases are TGCAGCGTTGAAGGTAGCACTGAAGCTTTCTTT.

For the CDR3, the DNA is TGTGCCAGCAGCCAAGAAAGTAGAGCGAACACCGGGGAGCTGTTTTTT. Translation gives CASSQESRANTGELFF. This chain uses TRBV3-1 (or the pseudogene TRBV3-2) with TRBJ2-2; D is ambiguous. CDR1 and CDR2 from the germline V gene are LGHDT and YNNKEL (reference sequence). The V and J ends lost 0 bases and 0 bases respectively, with 8 bases between them. This CDR3 spans 16 amino acids.

The rearrangement uses TRBV5-1 and TRBJ2-2, with TRBD1 identical over 8 bases. Germline CDR1 reads SGHRS; CDR2 reads YFSETQ. J was trimmed by 2 bases and V by 4 bases; bases with no gene match: 10. The CDR3 extends over 17 amino acids. CDR3 sequence reads: CASSIDRGSGNTGELFF. In nucleotides, the CDR3 is TGCGCCAGCAGCATAGACAGGGGCTCGGGAAACACCGGGGAGCTGTTTTTT.

V and J are TRBV7-8 and TRBJ1-5; D is unresolved. The CDR3 has 13 residues. Per the germline V gene, CDR1 is SGHVS and CDR2 is FQNEAQ. Trimming shortened V by 5 bases and J by 4 bases, and 9 bases separated the two germline ends. CDR3 residues: CASSPGWNQPQHF. As DNA, the CDR3 is TGTGCCAGCAGCCCAGGTTGGAATCAGCCCCAGCATTTT.

This clone is a singleton in its sample. The rearrangement joins TRBV16 to TRBJ2-7; no clear D gene. Germline V gives CDR1 KGHSY, CDR2 FQNENV. Trimming stripped 4 bases from V and 2 bases from J, with 15 bases between. This CDR3 spans 15 amino acids. CDR3 nucleotides: TGTGCCAGCAGCCCCCCGTCGGCAGCCACCTACGAGCAGTACTTC. This gives the protein CASSPPSAATYEQYF.

The CDR3 region has the DNA TGTGCCAGTCGACCTGATCCGGGATTTTATAGCAATCAGCCCCAGCATTTT. Translated: CASRPDPGFYSNQPQHF. V and J are TRBV19 and TRBJ1-5; no definite D call. Germline V gene lookup returns CDR1 LNHDA and CDR2 SQIVND (reference sequence). The CDR3 is made up of 17 amino acids. The V and J ends lost 8 bases and 0 bases respectively, with 20 bases between them. Full variable domain (outside the CDR3, taken from reference TRBV19 and TRBJ1-5): DGGITQSPKYLFRKEGQNVTLSCEQNLNHDAMYWYRQDPGQGLRLIYYSQIVNDFQKGDIAEGYSVSREKKESFPLTVTSAQKNPTAFYLCASRPDPGFYSNQPQHFGDGTRLSIL.

This chain links TRBV21-1 with TRBJ1-5. TRBV21-1 is given as a pseudogene. This CDR3 has 16 residues. CDR3 nucleotide sequence: TGTGCCAGCTTAAGATATTCGGACTTAGACAATCAGCCCCAGCATTTT. This translates into CASLRYSDLDNQPQHF.

The chain uses TRBV9 and TRBJ2-5, with D unresolved. The ends were cut back, 4 bases at V and 5 bases at J, with 15 bases in the middle. The germline V gene encodes CDR1 SGDLS and CDR2 YYNGEE. The length of the CDR3 is 14 residues. As DNA, the CDR3 is TGTGCCAGCAGCCCCAGGTGGGCAGGCGAGACCCAGTACTTC. Translating it yields CASSPRWAGETQYF.

V and J are TRBV2 and TRBJ2-3; the D is unclear. CDR1 and CDR2 from the germline V gene are SNHLY and FYNNEI. The CDR3 has 12 amino acids. The germline V and J ends were trimmed by 10 bases and 7 bases, with 15 bases remaining between them. This CDR3 is CATRLNPNTQYF. Here the CDR3 DNA reads TGTGCCACCCGGCTAAACCCGAATACGCAGTATTTT.

This sequence joins TRBV29-1 and TRBJ1-2; no clear D gene. This CDR3 is built from 12 residues. V was trimmed by 4 bases and J by 1 base, leaving 7 bases between them. Germline V gene data show CDR1 as SQVTM and CDR2 as ANQGSEA. The CDR3 sequence: CSVGASNYGYTF. The CDR3 DNA is TGCAGCGTTGGGGCCAGTAACTATGGCTACACCTTC.

This clone was counted once. The rearrangement links TRBV12-3 or TRBV12-4 to TRBJ2-1; unclear D gene. The CDR3 runs 12 residues. Trimming removed 5 bases from V and 8 bases from J, with 10 bases in between. The CDR3 here is CASSPRVHEQFF. CDR3 in DNA: TGTGCCAGCAGTCCGCGCGTGCATGAGCAGTTCTTC.

The V call is TRBV27, the J call TRBJ1-6; D is unresolved. The germline V and J ends were trimmed by 6 bases and 4 bases, with 10 bases remaining between them. The CDR3 consists of 14 residues. In germline, CDR1 is MNHEY, CDR2 SMNVEV (reference sequence). DNA of the CDR3: TGTGCCAGCAGGTACCGGGAGTATAATTCACCCCTCCACTTT. It translates to CASRYREYNSPLHF.

The chain couples TRBV6-1 to TRBJ1-2; 11 nucleotides match TRBD1. The trim removed 2 bases at V and 2 bases at J, leaving 1 base unmatched. The V gene's germline CDR1 is MNHNS and CDR2 SASEGT. CDR3 length: 15 amino acids. The CDR3 DNA reads TGTGCCAGCAGTGAAAGGACAGGGGGCAACTATGGCTACACCTTC. Encoded protein: CASSERTGGNYGYTF.

The chain combines TRBV29-1 with TRBJ1-2; D remains unclear. V was shortened by 1 base and J by 0 bases, with 9 bases between the two germline ends. The CDR3 consists of 14 residues. CDR1 and CDR2 (germline): SQVTM, ANQGSEA. As DNA, the CDR3 is TGCAGCGTTGAAGCGGACGTTTCTAACTATGGCTACACCTTC. Amino acids: CSVEADVSNYGYTF.

V is TRBV4-2 and J is TRBJ2-1, with 8 bases identical to TRBD2. CDR1 LGHNA and CDR2 YNFKEQ come from the germline V gene. CDR3 length: 15 residues. With 5 bases clipped from V and 5 bases from J, the junction kept 8 bases outside the gene matches. The CDR3 nucleotides are TGTGCCAGCAGCTCCCTGGCGGGGGGAAACAATGAGCAGTTCTTC. As protein: CASSSLAGGNNEQFF.

V usage is TRBV15 and J usage is TRBJ2-3; D ambiguous. V was cut by 0 bases and J by 4 bases, with 8 bases left in between. Germline V lookup: CDR1 LNHNV, CDR2 YYDKDF (reference sequence). The CDR3 runs 14 residues. For the CDR3, the DNA is TGTGCCACCAGCAGAGATCCCCTCCCAGATACGCAGTATTTT. This sequence encodes CATSRDPLPDTQYF.

The chain has TRBV5-1 and TRBJ2-7; 10 positions agree with TRBD1. V shed 6 bases and J 4 bases; nucleotides not matched to a gene: 7. Germline V CDR1 and CDR2: SGHRS, YFSETQ. The CDR3 has 14 residues. The CDR3 is CASNQPGQGYEQYF. For the CDR3, the DNA is TGCGCCAGCAATCAGCCGGGACAGGGGTACGAGCAGTACTTC.

This sequence joins TRBV2 and TRBJ2-3, with 12 positions matching TRBD2. Germline CDR1 is SNHLY and CDR2 is FYNNEI. This CDR3 contains 15 residues. The trim removed 6 bases at V and 5 bases at J, leaving 6 bases unmatched. This CDR3 reads CASRLLAGGRDTQYF. The CDR3 nucleotides are TGTGCCAGCAGGCTCCTAGCGGGGGGGAGAGATACGCAGTATTTT.

This chain connects TRBV5-1 to TRBJ2-3, with D perhaps TRBD1 or TRBD2 (5 bases each). CDR1 and CDR2 (germline): SGHRS, YFSETQ. V was clipped by 2 bases and J by 8 bases, with 15 bases between them. The CDR3 has 14 amino acids. The CDR3 region has the DNA TGCGCCAGCAGCTTAGGGGAGAAGTGGGCTACGCAGTATTTT. Protein: CASSLGEKWATQYF.

This clone has a handful of counts. The chain uses TRBV3-1 (or the pseudogene TRBV3-2) and TRBJ1-1; D remains ambiguous. The CDR3 spans 13 residues. Trimming shortened V by 11 bases and J by 3 bases, and 16 bases separated the two germline ends. The germline V gene encodes CDR1 LGHDT and CDR2 YNNKEL (reference sequence). The CDR3 DNA reads as TGTGCCTGTAGAACCGGGAGGGACACTGAAGCTTTCTTT. Translating it yields CACRTGRDTEAFF.

J is TRBJ1-5 and V is TRBV5-8; TRBD1 matches 7 bases. V shed 2 bases and J 6 bases; nucleotides not matched to a gene: 8. Germline CDR1 reads SGHTS; CDR2 reads YDEGEE. The CDR3 extends over 15 amino acids. This chain's CDR3 is CASSLGQVAGQPQHF. CDR3 DNA: TGTGCCAGCAGCTTAGGACAGGTTGCGGGTCAGCCCCAGCATTTT. The whole variable domain, remainder taken from reference TRBV5-8 and TRBJ1-5, is EAGVTQSPTHLIKTRGQQATLRCSPISGHTSVYWYQQALGLGLQFLLWYDEGEERNRGNFPPRFSGRQFPNYSSELNVNALELEDSALYLCASSLGQVAGQPQHFGDGTRLSIL.